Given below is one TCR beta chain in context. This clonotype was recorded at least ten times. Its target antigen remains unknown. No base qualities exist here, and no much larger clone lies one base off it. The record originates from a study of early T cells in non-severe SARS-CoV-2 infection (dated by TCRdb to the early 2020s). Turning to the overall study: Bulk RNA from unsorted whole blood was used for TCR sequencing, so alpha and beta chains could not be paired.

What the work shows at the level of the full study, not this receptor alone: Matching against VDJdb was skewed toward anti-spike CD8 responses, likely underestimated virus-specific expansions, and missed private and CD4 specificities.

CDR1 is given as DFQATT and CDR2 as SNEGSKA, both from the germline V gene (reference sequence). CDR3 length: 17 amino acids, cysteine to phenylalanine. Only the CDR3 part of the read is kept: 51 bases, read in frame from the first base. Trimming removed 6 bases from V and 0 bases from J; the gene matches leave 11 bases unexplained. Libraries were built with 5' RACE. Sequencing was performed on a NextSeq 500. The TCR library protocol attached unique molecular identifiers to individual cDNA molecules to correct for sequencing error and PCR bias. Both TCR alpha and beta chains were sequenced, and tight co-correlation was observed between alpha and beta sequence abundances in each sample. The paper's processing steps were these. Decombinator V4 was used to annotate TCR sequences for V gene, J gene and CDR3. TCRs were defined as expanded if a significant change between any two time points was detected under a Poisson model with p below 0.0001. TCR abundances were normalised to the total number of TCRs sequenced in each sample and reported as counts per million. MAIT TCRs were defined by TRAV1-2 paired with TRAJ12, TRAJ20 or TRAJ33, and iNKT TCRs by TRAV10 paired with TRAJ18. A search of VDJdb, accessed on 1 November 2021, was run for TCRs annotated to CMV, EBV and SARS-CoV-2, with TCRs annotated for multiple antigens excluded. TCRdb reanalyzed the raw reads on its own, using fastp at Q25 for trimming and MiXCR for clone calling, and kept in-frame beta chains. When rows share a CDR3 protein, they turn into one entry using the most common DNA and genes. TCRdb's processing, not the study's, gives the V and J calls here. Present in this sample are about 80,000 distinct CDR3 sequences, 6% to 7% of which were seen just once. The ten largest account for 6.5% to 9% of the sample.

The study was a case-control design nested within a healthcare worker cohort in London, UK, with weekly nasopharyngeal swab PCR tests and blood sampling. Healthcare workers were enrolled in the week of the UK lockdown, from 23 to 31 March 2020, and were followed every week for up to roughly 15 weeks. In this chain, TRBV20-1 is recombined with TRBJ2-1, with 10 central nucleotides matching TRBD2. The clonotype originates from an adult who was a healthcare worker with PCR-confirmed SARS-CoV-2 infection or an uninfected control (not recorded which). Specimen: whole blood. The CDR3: CSATSDSGRLSYNEQFF. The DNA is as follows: TGCAGTGCCACTTCCGATAGCGGGAGGCTCTCCTACAATGAGCAGTTCTTC.